These 15 T cell receptor beta chains were sequenced from one sample in a study of cytomegalovirus exposure and HLA in healthy donors. Using immunoSEQ multiplex PCR, the repertoire was profiled, and TCRdb retains in-frame clones only, with some absent. The table shows 100,000 to 150,000 clones, with about 91% occurring only once. The sequenced sample consisted of PBMCs. The receptors come from a woman aged 18-29 years in good health and CMV-seronegative.

This clone has only one observation. V is TRBV6-6 and J is TRBJ1-5; D gene uncertain. The CDR3 is 13 residues long. The germline V gene encodes CDR1 MNHNY and CDR2 SVGAGI (reference sequence). With 0 bases removed from V and 4 bases from J, the gap between germline ends came to 4 bases. The chain's CDR3 is CASSYSANQPQHF. The CDR3 coding sequence is TGTGCCAGCAGTTACTCTGCGAATCAGCCCCAGCATTTT.

The gene calls are TRBV5-6 and TRBJ2-5; D gene ambiguous. Germline V gene lookup returns CDR1 SGHDT and CDR2 YYEEEE. This CDR3 has 14 residues. V was shortened by 1 base and J by 2 bases, with 9 bases between the two germline ends. The DNA for the CDR3 is TGTGCCAGCAGCTTGATGGCTAGTCAAGAGACCCAGTACTTC. Protein: CASSLMASQETQYF.

The chain recombines TRBV28 with TRBJ2-2; tentative D call: TRBD1 (5 bases). V was clipped by 6 bases and J by 1 base, with 15 bases between them. There are 16 residues in the CDR3. Germline loops: CDR1 MDHEN, CDR2 SYDVKM. CDR3 coding DNA: TGTGCCAGCAGCTCTGGATGGACAAAGAACACCGGGGAGCTGTTTTTT. This gives the protein CASSSGWTKNTGELFF.

This clone was observed a handful of times. The chain has TRBV7-2 and TRBJ1-5; D is undetermined. Germline V CDR1 and CDR2: SGHTA, FQGNSA. Trimming took 1 base from V and 0 from J, leaving 7 bases between them. CDR3 length equals 15 residues. The chain's CDR3 is CASSLGPGSNQPQHF. The CDR3 coding sequence is TGTGCCAGCAGCTTAGGACCAGGTAGCAATCAGCCCCAGCATTTT.

The chain links TRBV9 to TRBJ2-7; 10 bases are shared with TRBD2. This CDR3 is 14 amino acids long. Germline CDR1 reads SGDLS; CDR2 reads YYNGEE. Losses at the gene ends were 4 bases for V and 0 bases for J; bases not matched to a gene: 1. The CDR3 region is CASSPSGSSYEQYF. The CDR3 nucleotides read TGTGCCAGCAGCCCTAGCGGGAGCTCCTACGAGCAGTACTTC.

The genes are TRBV5-4 and TRBJ2-1; the D gene is possibly TRBD1 (6 bases). Germline lookup yields CDR1 SGHNT and CDR2 YYREEE (reference sequence). Trimming shortened V by 4 bases and J by 1 base, and 12 bases separated the two germline ends. The CDR3 totals 15 residues. The CDR3 region is CASSGPGTSYNEQFF. For the CDR3, the DNA is TGTGCCAGCAGCGGTCCCGGGACATCCTACAATGAGCAGTTCTTC.

The sample holds one count of this clone. This chain uses TRBV11-2 with TRBJ2-5, with 7 bases aligning to TRBD1. Germline CDR1 and CDR2: SGHAT and FQNNGV. The CDR3 is 14 amino acids. Losses at the gene ends were 1 base for V and 5 bases for J; bases not matched to a gene: 4. The CDR3 DNA sequence: TGTGCCAGCAGCTTAGTAACAGGGGTCGAGACCCAGTACTTC. Protein product: CASSLVTGVETQYF.

The chain joins TRBV19 to TRBJ2-7; possible D gene TRBD2, 5 bases. V shed 3 bases and J shed 5 bases, with 11 bases lying between them. Germline lookup yields CDR1 LNHDA and CDR2 SQIVND (reference sequence). The CDR3 has 13 residues. The CDR3 protein is CASSIGLWNEQYF. The CDR3 nucleotides read TGTGCCAGTAGTATCGGACTTTGGAACGAGCAGTACTTC.

This clone was detected once. The chain couples TRBV6-5 to TRBJ1-4; a weak D match, TRBD1 (5 bases). Germline V CDR1 and CDR2: MNHEY, SVGAGI. The CDR3 consists of 14 residues. V lost 4 bases and J 2 bases, leaving 8 bases between the germline ends. In DNA, the CDR3 is TGTGCCAGCAGTTCCGCAGGGACTAATGAAAAACTGTTTTTT. This gives the protein CASSSAGTNEKLFF.

V usage is TRBV27 and J usage is TRBJ2-1, with D possibly matching TRBD1 (5 bases). Germline-derived CDR1 and CDR2 are MNHEY and SMNVEV (reference sequence). This CDR3 contains 14 residues. Trimming took off 4 bases at V and 7 bases at J, with 14 bases between the two ends. The CDR3 protein is CASSSGPPGNEQFF. In DNA, the CDR3 is TGTGCCAGCAGTTCCGGTCCCCCAGGGAATGAGCAGTTCTTC.

This clone was observed once. The genes are TRBV25-1 and TRBJ2-1; D gene uncertain. The CDR3 has 13 residues. Germline V gene lookup returns CDR1 MGHDK and CDR2 SYGVNS. Trimming took 4 bases from V and 0 from J, leaving 4 bases between them. In DNA, the CDR3 is TGTGCCAGCAGTGGTAGCTCCTACAATGAGCAGTTCTTC. As protein: CASSGSSYNEQFF. The full variable domain, rest sourced from reference TRBV25-1 and TRBJ2-1, is EADIYQTPRYLVIGTGKKITLECSQTMGHDKMYWYQQDPGMELHLIHYSYGVNSTEKGDLSSESTVSRIRTEHFPLTLESARPSHTSQYLCASSGSSYNEQFFGPGTRLTVL.

The V and J genes are TRBV2 and TRBJ1-1; D might be TRBD1 (5 bases). CDR1 and CDR2 (germline): SNHLY, FYNNEI. CDR3 size: 13 residues. The V and J ends lost 7 bases and 1 base respectively, with 10 bases between them. CDR3: CASTFQGNTEAFF. The CDR3 DNA sequence: TGTGCCAGCACCTTCCAGGGGAACACTGAAGCTTTCTTT.

This sequence joins TRBV5-1 and TRBJ2-1, with D tentatively TRBD1 (6 bases). CDR3 length equals 13 residues. V lost 2 bases, J lost 3 bases, and 6 bases lay in between. Germline values: CDR1 SGHRS, CDR2 YFSETQ. This chain's CDR3 is CASSLGGYNEQFF. The CDR3 nucleotides read TGCGCCAGCAGCTTAGGGGGCTACAATGAGCAGTTCTTC. Variable domain in full (rest from reference TRBV5-1 and TRBJ2-1): KAGVTQTPRYLIKTRGQQVTLSCSPISGHRSVSWYQQTPGQGLQFLFEYFSETQRNKGNFPGRFSGRQFSNSRSEMNVSTLELGDSALYLCASSLGGYNEQFFGPGTRLTVL.

This clone appeared a single time. The chain has TRBV14 and TRBJ2-3; D perhaps matches TRBD2 (6 bases). Trimming left V 3 bases short and J 14 bases short, with 15 bases between. The CDR3 length is 12 residues. Looked up from germline, CDR1 is SGHDN and CDR2 is FVKESK. The CDR3 reads CASSHYPGAGYF. CDR3 coding DNA: TGTGCCAGCAGCCATTATCCGGGAGCAGGGTATTTT.

On this clone itself: This sample also contains other DNA sequences that code for the same CDR3. The chain recombines TRBV7-9 with TRBJ2-1; a possible D gene is TRBD2 (5 bases). V gave up 3 bases and J gave up 3 bases, with 6 bases separating them. The CDR3 sequence is 13 residues long. Germline V CDR1 and CDR2: SEHNR, FQNEAQ (reference sequence). The CDR3 is CASSFTSYNEQFF. The CDR3 DNA follows: TGTGCCAGCAGCTTTACTAGCTACAATGAGCAGTTCTTC.